The clone carrying this TCR beta chain was detected many times. Antigen: not known. TCR beta CDR3 region amplification was performed from RNA transcripts. HTBI primers were used for first-round RT-PCR of the TCR CDR3. TCRdb re-called the multiplex PCR reads through MiXCR, storing one row per CDR3 protein. Among hundreds of thousands of distinct CDR3 sequences listed, around 20% were seen once. This entry is derived from a study of T cells in Graves' hyperthyroidism and ophthalmopathy. Study context: Once the initial diagnosis was made, peripheral blood was obtained before any treatment. Notes on the study in general: Ophthalmopathy was distinguished from stable hyperthyroidism by 13 V-J signatures. Within blood appeared most thyroid clonotypes that had expanded above 0.001.

Exclusion of a patient resulted from uncontrolled infection, other autoimmune disease, pregnancy or lactation. This TCR derives from a man between 35 and 55 years old with Graves' ophthalmopathy. The material sequenced was blood.

As DNA, the CDR3 is TGTGCCTGGAGTCGGGACCTGAGTGAGCAGTTCTTC. This sequence encodes CAWSRDLSEQFF. The V gene is TRBV30, the J gene TRBJ2-1, with D perhaps given as TRBD1 or TRBD2 (5 bases each). CDR1 and CDR2 (germline): GTSNPN, SVGIG (reference sequence). This CDR3 spans 12 amino acids. Trimming cost V 2 bases and J 9 bases, with 11 bases left between them. Filled out from reference TRBV30 and TRBJ2-1, the complete variable domain reads SQTIHQWPATLVQPVGSPLSLECTVEGTSNPNLYWYRQAAGRGLQLLFYSVGIGQISSEVPQNLSASRPQDRQFILSSKKLLLSDSGFYLCAWSRDLSEQFFGPGTRLTVL.